Each of the 28 T cell receptor beta chains below was sequenced from the same sample in a study of blood T cell repertoires in COVID-19. TCRdb's copy holds only in-frame clones and misses some; the assay was immunoSEQ multiplex PCR. The data contain about 190,000 clones, under 80% of them singletons. What was sequenced was peripheral blood. Receptor source: a woman aged 50 to 65 with acute or convalescent COVID-19.

The J gene is TRBJ2-7, the V gene TRBV6-5, with 8 bases matching TRBD1. This CDR3 contains 14 residues. After removal of 7 bases from V and 3 bases from J, the junction contained 8 bases not matched to a gene. CDR1 is MNHEY, CDR2 SVGAGI, per germline. The CDR3 nucleotides read TGTGCCAGCACCGCAGGGGGCGCGGGCTACGAGCAGTACTTC. Residues: CASTAGGAGYEQYF.

CDR3 sequence reads: CASSLIRVSEQFF. CDR3 nucleotides: TGTGCCAGCAGTTTAATCAGGGTCAGTGAGCAGTTCTTC. V and J are TRBV12-3 or TRBV12-4 and TRBJ2-1; a possible D gene is TRBD1 (5 bases). CDR3 length equals 13 residues. V lost 2 bases and J lost 9, with 11 bases in between.

This clone showed up many times. The V gene is TRBV25-1, the J gene TRBJ2-2; tentative D call: TRBD1 (6 bases). The CDR3 has 17 amino acids. Between the trimmed V and J ends, which lost 7 bases and 1 base, there was a span of 19 bases. Germline-derived CDR1 and CDR2 are MGHDK and SYGVNS. CDR3 residues: CASMGLVGRGNTGELFF. The CDR3 region has the DNA TGTGCCAGCATGGGTCTGGTTGGCAGGGGGAACACCGGGGAGCTGTTTTTT.

The chain carries TRBV10-2 and TRBJ1-2; 8 bases are a match to TRBD1. The CDR3 has 16 residues. Germline CDR1 is WSHSY and CDR2 is SAAADI. With V trimmed by 0 bases and J by 6 bases, 9 bases remained unmatched. CDR3 nucleotides: TGCGCCAGCAGTGAGTCGAGGGCAGGGGGCAAGAATGGCTACACCTTC. It specifies CASSESRAGGKNGYTF.

The rearrangement uses TRBV6-2 or TRBV6-3 and TRBJ1-1, with D possibly matching TRBD1 (6 bases). The CDR3 totals 14 residues. With 5 bases removed from V and 3 bases from J, the gap between germline ends came to 13 bases. Germline V gene data show CDR1 as MNHEY and CDR2 as SVGEGT. The CDR3 sequence: CASSDTGSYTEAFF. The CDR3 nucleotides are TGTGCCAGCAGTGACACAGGGTCTTACACTGAAGCTTTCTTT.

The chain couples TRBV18 to TRBJ2-1; TRBD2 matches 8 bases. The J segment lost 3 bases and the V segment lost 0 bases, leaving 1 base of the junction unmatched. The CDR3 has 15 amino acids. Germline CDR1 and CDR2: KGHSH and LQKENI. This CDR3 reads CASSPPAGGYNEQFF. DNA of the CDR3: TGTGCCAGCTCACCACCCGCGGGGGGCTACAATGAGCAGTTCTTC.

The genes are TRBV27 and TRBJ1-1; TRBD1 agrees at 7 bases. Germline CDR1 MNHEY, CDR2 SMNVEV (reference sequence). With 9 bases clipped from V and 1 base from J, the junction kept 11 bases outside the gene matches. This CDR3 contains 15 residues. In nucleotides, the CDR3 is TGTGCCAGTCGTACGACGGGACAGTCGAACACTGAAGCTTTCTTT. Residues: CASRTTGQSNTEAFF.

In DNA, the CDR3 is TGTGCCAGCAGCTTGGGGAGGACCGTTAACTATGGCTACACCTTC. Translation: CASSLGRTVNYGYTF. V is TRBV5-6 and J is TRBJ1-2; no clear D gene. Germline CDR1 SGHDT, CDR2 YYEEEE. Trimming stripped 0 bases from V and 1 base from J, with 10 bases between. The CDR3 has 15 residues.

The CDR3 DNA reads TGCAGTGCTAGTTCCAGAGGGGGTTACGAGCAGTACTTC. This sequence encodes CSASSRGGYEQYF. V is TRBV20-1 and J is TRBJ2-7, with D possibly matching TRBD1 (6 bases). The CDR3 runs 13 residues. Trimming took 3 bases from V and 4 from J, leaving 13 bases between them. Germline CDR1 and CDR2: DFQATT and SNEGSKA (reference sequence).

This rearrangement joins TRBV2 to TRBJ2-3; 9 nucleotides align to TRBD2. The V gene end was trimmed by 6 bases and the J gene end by 2 bases; junction bases not matched to a gene: 9. CDR1 is SNHLY and CDR2 is FYNNEI in the germline V gene. The length of the CDR3 is 16 residues. CDR3 region: CASRGRSGGTTDTQYF. For the CDR3, the DNA is TGTGCCAGCAGGGGGAGAAGCGGGGGGACCACAGATACGCAGTATTTT.

The rearrangement uses TRBV2 and TRBJ2-7; a possible D gene is TRBD1 (6 bases). Trimming removed 4 bases from V and 0 bases from J, with 13 bases in between. CDR3 length: 15 residues. Germline V gives CDR1 SNHLY, CDR2 FYNNEI. The CDR3 is CASSAEQGGSYEQYF. The CDR3 DNA sequence: TGTGCCAGCAGTGCTGAACAGGGTGGCTCCTACGAGCAGTACTTC.

This chain connects TRBV9 to TRBJ1-4; D not certain. V lost 0 bases to trimming and J lost 11 bases, with 11 bases between them. The CDR3 is made up of 13 amino acids. Germline V lookup: CDR1 SGDLS, CDR2 YYNGEE. CDR3 coding DNA: TGTGCCAGCAGCGTAGCTCCGTACGGGAAACTGTTTTTT. As protein: CASSVAPYGKLFF.

The chain uses TRBV28 and TRBJ1-1; maybe TRBD1 (6 bases). The CDR3 contains 14 residues. V dropped 3 bases and J dropped 0 bases, with 8 bases sitting between them. From germline, CDR1 is MDHEN and CDR2 SYDVKM. The CDR3 loop reads CASSFTGMNTEAFF. Written as DNA, the CDR3 is TGTGCCAGCAGTTTCACAGGGATGAACACTGAAGCTTTCTTT.

This clone occurred once. The gene calls are TRBV28 and TRBJ2-3, with 9 bases aligning to TRBD2. The CDR3 contains 17 residues. Germline V lookup: CDR1 MDHEN, CDR2 SYDVKM. With V trimmed by 5 bases and J by 0 bases, 9 bases remained unmatched. CDR3 protein: CASSPPRLADSTDTQYF. In DNA, the CDR3 is TGTGCCAGCAGTCCACCTCGACTAGCGGATAGCACAGATACGCAGTATTTT.

The chain links TRBV9 to TRBJ2-7; D is possibly TRBD2 (5 bases). The CDR3 has 15 amino acids. Trimming stripped 0 bases from V and 0 bases from J, with 10 bases between. Germline CDR1 SGDLS, CDR2 YYNGEE. CDR3 DNA: TGTGCCAGCAGCGTAGACAACGGACTCTCCTACGAGCAGTACTTC. Its translation: CASSVDNGLSYEQYF.

This clone occurred a few times. This chain uses TRBV28 with TRBJ1-1; 7 bases map to TRBD1. With V trimmed by 6 bases and J by 8 bases, 6 bases remained unmatched. The CDR3 covers 12 residues. CDR1 and CDR2 (germline): MDHEN, SYDVKM. The CDR3 loop reads CASRGGQFEAFF. Here the CDR3 DNA reads TGTGCCAGCAGGGGGGGACAGTTCGAAGCTTTCTTT.

This sequence joins TRBV9 and TRBJ1-2; 9 positions agree with TRBD1. CDR3 length equals 19 residues. J was trimmed by 0 bases and V by 6 bases; bases with no gene match: 18. Germline V gene sequence: CDR1 SGDLS, CDR2 YYNGEE. The CDR3 DNA reads as TGTGCCAGCAACCACCGATCCGCCGGGACAGGGTTAACTAACTATGGCTACACCTTC. It translates to CASNHRSAGTGLTNYGYTF.

The rearrangement joins TRBV10-1 to TRBJ2-5; 7 bases agree with TRBD1. Germline CDR1 is WNHNN and CDR2 is SYGVQD (reference sequence). The CDR3 has 15 amino acids. Losses at the gene ends were 2 bases for V and 1 base for J; bases not matched to a gene: 4. DNA for the CDR3: TGCGCCAGCAGTGAGAGGACAGGCACCCAAGAGACCCAGTACTTC. It encodes CASSERTGTQETQYF.

The rearrangement links TRBV18 to TRBJ2-7; D might be TRBD2 (6 bases). The CDR3 runs 12 residues. Germline loops: CDR1 KGHSH, CDR2 LQKENI. The V and J ends lost 2 bases and 4 bases respectively, with 6 bases between them. The CDR3: CASSPGRYEQYF. As DNA, the CDR3 is TGTGCCAGCTCACCAGGGAGGTACGAGCAGTACTTC. The entire variable domain, with the rest obtained from reference TRBV18 and TRBJ2-7, is as follows: NAGVMQNPRHLVRRRGQEARLRCSPMKGHSHVYWYRQLPEEGLKFMVYLQKENIIDESGMPKERFSAEFPKEGPSILRIQQVVRGDSAAYFCASSPGRYEQYFGPGTRLTVT.

With respect to this clone: The sample contains more than one DNA sequence encoding this CDR3. The chain's CDR3 is CAWRRDSSYEQYF. CDR3 bases: TGTGCCTGGAGGCGGGATAGTTCCTACGAGCAGTACTTC. The chain joins TRBV30 to TRBJ2-7, with D possibly matching TRBD2 (6 bases). Germline V gene sequence: CDR1 GTSNPN, CDR2 SVGIG (reference sequence). The length of the CDR3 is 13 residues. The germline V and J ends were trimmed by 3 bases and 1 base, with 10 bases remaining between them.

The genes are TRBV28 and TRBJ1-3; TRBD1 might be the D (6 bases). The CDR3 sequence is 17 residues long. Germline loops: CDR1 MDHEN, CDR2 SYDVKM. The ends were cut back, 6 bases at V and 0 bases at J, with 18 bases in the middle. In DNA form, the CDR3 reads TGTGCCAGCAGAGAAACTGGACAGTTATACTCTGGAAACACCATATATTTT. Its protein product is CASRETGQLYSGNTIYF.

The rearrangement joins TRBV24-1 to TRBJ1-1; D gene unclear. Germline V gene sequence: CDR1 KGHDR, CDR2 SFDVKD. Trimming pared 0 bases from V and 3 bases from J, leaving 4 bases between. The CDR3 has 13 residues. CDR3 sequence reads: CATSDLDYTEAFF. CDR3 DNA sequence: TGTGCCACCAGTGATTTGGACTACACTGAAGCTTTCTTT.

About this clone itself: In the same sample, other DNA sequences code for this CDR3. The chain joins TRBV28 to TRBJ1-3; D is perhaps TRBD1 (5 bases). The CDR3 has 15 amino acids. V was clipped by 3 bases and J by 0 bases, with 9 bases between them. Germline CDR1 MDHEN, CDR2 SYDVKM. The CDR3 reads CASSFSGGSGNTIYF. The CDR3 DNA reads as TGTGCCAGCAGTTTTTCGGGGGGCTCTGGAAACACCATATATTTT.

This clone appeared once. This chain joins TRBV28 and TRBJ2-4, with 7 bases identical to TRBD1. Germline V CDR1 and CDR2: MDHEN, SYDVKM. The length of the CDR3 is 17 residues. The junction had 13 bases not matched to a gene; V was cut back by 6 bases and J by 2 bases. CDR3 amino acids: CASRAGIGRGPKNIQYF. The CDR3 DNA reads TGTGCCAGCAGGGCTGGGATTGGTAGGGGGCCCAAAAACATTCAGTACTTC.

The chain combines TRBV11-3 with TRBJ2-2, with TRBD2 matching 13 bases. This CDR3 has 20 residues. V shed 4 bases and J 0 bases; nucleotides not matched to a gene: 11. Germline V lookup: CDR1 SGHNT, CDR2 YENEEA. The DNA for the CDR3 is TGTGCCAGCAGCTCGCCTTTGACTAGCGGGAGGCCCCCGAACACCGGGGAGCTGTTTTTT. This translates into CASSSPLTSGRPPNTGELFF.

This clone was counted between two and nine times. V usage is TRBV10-3 and J usage is TRBJ2-7; perhaps TRBD2 as D (6 bases). Germline CDR1 ENHRY, CDR2 SYGVKD. CDR3 length equals 14 residues. V was trimmed by 0 bases and J by 2 bases, leaving 8 bases between them. The CDR3 DNA is TGTGCCATCAGTGAGTCGGGGACTCCCTACGAGCAGTACTTC. It specifies CAISESGTPYEQYF.

The CDR3: CASSQRGQGANEQFF. In DNA, the CDR3 is TGTGCCAGCAGCCAACGGGGACAGGGGGCCAATGAGCAGTTCTTC. The chain is built from TRBV16 and TRBJ2-1, with 12 bases lining up with TRBD1. The trim removed 2 bases at V and 6 bases at J, leaving 2 bases unmatched. CDR1 is KGHSY, CDR2 FQNENV, per germline. There are 15 residues in the CDR3.

This sequence joins TRBV25-1 and TRBJ2-2; 7 nucleotides agree with TRBD1. The CDR3 contains 14 residues. Trimming took 7 bases from V and 4 from J; bases not matched to a gene: 6. Germline V lookup: CDR1 MGHDK, CDR2 SYGVNS. Written as DNA, the CDR3 is TGTGCCAGCACACGGCAGGGGGTCACCGGGGAGCTGTTTTTT. Amino acid sequence: CASTRQGVTGELFF.